This T cell receptor (beta chain) was recorded in a study of T-cell reconstitution after alpha-beta-depleted transplantation in children. This clonotype was counted only a few times. A library of TCRbeta sequences, prepared with unique molecular identifiers, was generated. MiXCR, run by TCRdb on the PCR reads, gives a single entry per CDR3 protein. The profile shows 350,000 to 400,000 distinct CDR3 sequences, 20% of them singletons. CDR3 size: 15 residues. Trimming took 5 bases from V and 0 from J, leaving 13 bases between them. The V call is TRBV12-3 or TRBV12-4, the J call TRBJ1-2, with D uncertain. This TCR came from a human donor who donated a stem cell graft to a child with acute myeloid leukemia. Sequenced material: PBMCs from the stem cell graft donor, taken from the stem cell graft. The DNA of the CDR3 is TGTGCCAGCAGTCCACAAGGGAAGGCTAACTATGGCTACACCTTC. Translation gives CASSPQGKANYGYTF.